These 7 T cell receptor beta chains originate from one sample sequenced in a study of blood T cell repertoires in COVID-19. The repertoire was sequenced with immunoSEQ multiplex PCR; TCRdb's copy has only in-frame clones and lacks some. The repertoire holds about 200,000 clones, about 88% seen once, with 15% to 20% in the top ten. Sequenced input: peripheral blood. These receptor sequences come from a man aged 45-65 years with COVID-19, enrolled during active disease.

CDR3 nucleotide sequence: TGTGCCAGCAGTAAAATCGTCTACGAGCAGTACTTC. It codes for CASSKIVYEQYF. This rearrangement joins TRBV28 to TRBJ2-7; D is unresolved. Trimming cost V 5 bases and J 3 bases, with 8 bases left between them. The CDR3 has 12 amino acids. CDR1 and CDR2 (germline): MDHEN, SYDVKM.

The chain links TRBV19 to TRBJ1-5; the D gene is possibly TRBD1 (5 bases). Trimming took 6 bases from V and 1 from J, leaving 13 bases between them. This CDR3 has 15 residues. Per the germline V gene, CDR1 is LNHDA and CDR2 is SQIVND (reference sequence). The CDR3 DNA follows: TGTGCCAGTAGGAGCCCCCAGGGAAGCAATCAGCCCCAGCATTTT. This codes for CASRSPQGSNQPQHF.

The chain combines TRBV15 with TRBJ1-2; 7 positions match TRBD1. V lost 0 bases to trimming and J lost 1 base; unmatched junction nucleotides: 17. The CDR3 has 20 amino acids. Germline CDR1 reads LNHNV; CDR2 reads YYDKDF (reference sequence). This CDR3 reads CATSRDLPRRGLSSNYGYTF. Written as DNA, the CDR3 is TGTGCCACCAGCAGAGACCTCCCTCGGAGGGGGCTTTCAAGTAACTATGGCTACACCTTC.

This chain links TRBV19 with TRBJ1-2; 9 bases align to TRBD1. Germline-derived CDR1 and CDR2 are LNHDA and SQIVND (reference sequence). The V segment lost 4 bases and the J segment 0 bases; nucleotides outside the gene matches: 3. The CDR3 has 15 amino acids. The CDR3 is CASSRDRVTNYGYTF. CDR3 sequence (DNA): TGTGCCAGTAGTAGGGACAGGGTTACTAACTATGGCTACACCTTC. Drawing the rest from reference TRBV19 and TRBJ1-2, the complete variable domain is DGGITQSPKYLFRKEGQNVTLSCEQNLNHDAMYWYRQDPGQGLRLIYYSQIVNDFQKGDIAEGYSVSREKKESFPLTVTSAQKNPTAFYLCASSRDRVTNYGYTFGSGTRLTVV.

The chain is built from TRBV15 and TRBJ1-2; 9 bases agree with TRBD1. The germline gives CDR1 LNHNV, CDR2 YYDKDF (reference sequence). This CDR3 is built from 16 residues. Losses at the gene ends were 2 bases for V and 8 bases for J; bases not matched to a gene: 12. The CDR3: CATSRPPGQGGFGYTF. The CDR3 DNA follows: TGTGCCACCAGCAGACCACCGGGACAGGGCGGTTTCGGCTACACCTTC.

This clone has only a few counts. V usage is TRBV27 and J usage is TRBJ2-7, with TRBD1 matching over 9 bases. CDR1 is MNHEY and CDR2 is SMNVEV in the germline V gene (reference sequence). The V and J ends lost 5 bases and 7 bases, in that order; junction bases with no gene match: 3. The CDR3 sequence is 12 residues long. CDR3 nucleotides: TGTGCCAGCAGTAGCGGGACAGGGGAGCAGTACTTC. It codes for CASSSGTGEQYF.

V and J are TRBV29-1 and TRBJ1-5; no clear D. CDR3 size: 13 residues. Per the germline V gene, CDR1 is SQVTM and CDR2 is ANQGSEA. V lost 6 bases to trimming and J lost 0 bases, with 9 bases between them. The CDR3 spells CSVRFGSNQPQHF. The CDR3 DNA follows: TGCAGCGTCCGGTTTGGTAGCAATCAGCCCCAGCATTTT.